The 20 T cell receptor beta chains below come from one sample, sequenced in a study of blood T cell repertoires in COVID-19. Repertoires were generated with immunoSEQ multiplex PCR, while TCRdb's copy carries only in-frame clones and drops some. The table records roughly 250,000 clones, 80% to 85% of them present only once. Sequenced material: peripheral blood. The receptors were sampled from a woman in her 40s who had recovered from COVID-19.

The chain carries TRBV10-3 and TRBJ1-2; 10 bases line up with TRBD1. The junction had 10 bases not matched to a gene; V was cut back by 6 bases and J by 6 bases. CDR3 length: 15 residues. CDR1 ENHRY and CDR2 SYGVKD come from the germline V gene. CDR3: CAISPGTGEWNGYTF. The DNA for the CDR3 is TGTGCCATCAGCCCAGGGACAGGGGAGTGGAATGGCTACACCTTC.

CDR3 in amino acids: CASSLQGIGYTF. CDR3 in DNA: TGTGCCAGCAGTTTACAGGGGATTGGCTACACCTTC. The chain carries TRBV28 and TRBJ1-2; tentative D call: TRBD1 (6 bases). CDR3 size: 12 residues. The ends were cut back, 2 bases at V and 7 bases at J, with 8 bases in the middle. In germline, CDR1 is MDHEN, CDR2 SYDVKM.

Turning to this clone: This specimen includes other DNA sequences encoding the same CDR3. The rearrangement uses TRBV2 and TRBJ2-7, with D maybe TRBD1 (6 bases). Trimming removed 10 bases from V and 1 base from J, with 8 bases in between. The CDR3 is 11 amino acids. Germline lookup yields CDR1 SNHLY and CDR2 FYNNEI. DNA of the CDR3: TGTGCCACAGGACAGTCCTACGAGCAGTACTTC. Its protein product is CATGQSYEQYF.

The CDR3 bases are TGTGCCAGCGGGAACAGGGGGACTGAAGCTTTCTTT. This gives the protein CASGNRGTEAFF. The chain recombines TRBV27 with TRBJ1-1; 8 bases are a match to TRBD1. This CDR3 contains 12 residues. Germline V CDR1 and CDR2: MNHEY, SMNVEV (reference sequence). The junction had 4 bases not matched to a gene; V was cut back by 8 bases and J by 5 bases.

The genes are TRBV5-4 and TRBJ1-4; 8 bases agree with TRBD1. Germline V lookup: CDR1 SGHNT, CDR2 YYREEE (reference sequence). Trimming took 4 bases from V and 7 from J; bases not matched to a gene: 6. The CDR3 is 14 amino acids. The CDR3 region is CASSRPGTGEKLFF. CDR3 DNA sequence: TGTGCCAGCAGCCGACCCGGGACAGGTGAAAAACTGTTTTTT.

The chain is built from TRBV27 and TRBJ2-7, with D unresolved. The CDR3 is 14 amino acids. Germline-derived CDR1 and CDR2 are MNHEY and SMNVEV (reference sequence). V lost 5 bases and J 0 bases, leaving 11 bases between the germline ends. The CDR3 DNA is TGTGCCAGCAGTCTTGTGTCTAGCTCCTACGAGCAGTACTTC. This sequence encodes CASSLVSSSYEQYF.

The sample holds a few counts of this clone. V is TRBV11-2 and J is TRBJ1-5; no clear D gene. V lost 0 bases to trimming and J lost 7 bases, with 7 bases between them. CDR1 is SGHAT and CDR2 is FQNNGV in the germline V gene. The CDR3 has 13 amino acids. For the CDR3, the DNA is TGTGCCAGCAGCTTAGATAGAGCACAGCCCCAGCATTTT. Amino acid sequence: CASSLDRAQPQHF.

The chain carries TRBV19 and TRBJ2-3, with D possibly being TRBD1 (5 bases). Looked up from germline, CDR1 is LNHDA and CDR2 is SQIVND (reference sequence). V dropped 7 bases and J dropped 0 bases, with 11 bases sitting between them. The CDR3 runs 14 residues. The CDR3 protein is CASKKGISTDTQYF. CDR3 DNA: TGTGCCAGTAAAAAGGGGATAAGCACAGATACGCAGTATTTT.

The chain recombines TRBV7-9 with TRBJ1-6, with no clear D. Germline assignment: CDR1 SEHNR and CDR2 FQNEAQ (reference sequence). The CDR3 sequence is 17 residues long. Trimming cost V 5 bases and J 7 bases, with 21 bases left between them. The CDR3 sequence is CASSGEGGNPSNSPLHF. In nucleotides, the CDR3 is TGTGCCAGCAGCGGAGAGGGCGGCAACCCTTCGAATTCACCCCTCCACTTT.

This clone was seen only a few times. CDR3: CSVRGAYEQYF. The CDR3 nucleotides read TGCAGCGTTCGGGGGGCCTACGAGCAGTACTTC. The rearrangement joins TRBV29-1 to TRBJ2-7; 7 bases are shared with TRBD2. The CDR3 covers 11 residues. V was pared by 5 bases and J by 2 bases, with 0 bases of the junction left unmatched. Germline CDR1 reads SQVTM; CDR2 reads ANQGSEA.

This chain joins TRBV5-5 and TRBJ1-2; 7 nucleotides agree with TRBD1. Trimming cost V 4 bases and J 3 bases; bases outside gene matches: 12. Germline V gives CDR1 SGHKS, CDR2 YYEKEE (reference sequence). The CDR3 sequence is 16 residues long. The chain's CDR3 is CASSLAGDSMDYGYTF. CDR3 nucleotide sequence: TGTGCCAGCAGCCTGGCGGGGGACAGTATGGACTATGGCTACACCTTC.

This clone was counted only a few times. The gene calls are TRBV13 and TRBJ2-1, with 10 nucleotides matching TRBD1. The CDR3 has 15 amino acids. CDR1 is PRHDT, CDR2 FYEKMQ, per germline (reference sequence). V lost 8 bases, J lost 2 bases, and 6 bases stayed unmatched. CDR3 region: CASRTGGDTYNEQFF. The CDR3, as DNA: TGTGCCAGCCGGACAGGGGGTGATACCTACAATGAGCAGTTCTTC.

The CDR3 nucleotides are TGTGCCAGCAGAACCCCGGTCCAAGAGACCCAGTACTTC. Its protein is CASRTPVQETQYF. This chain uses TRBV12-3 or TRBV12-4 with TRBJ2-5; D ambiguous. V lost 6 bases to trimming and J lost 1 base, with 9 bases between them. This CDR3 has 13 residues.

This clone was found once. V is TRBV10-2 and J is TRBJ2-1; D gene unclear. Germline values: CDR1 WSHSY, CDR2 SAAADI. Trimming stripped 4 bases from V and 2 bases from J, with 9 bases between. CDR3 length equals 14 residues. CDR3 bases: TGCGCCAGCAGTGGAGGCGGAACCTACAATGAGCAGTTCTTC. Protein: CASSGGGTYNEQFF.

This rearrangement joins TRBV7-2 to TRBJ1-4; 7 nucleotides align to TRBD1. J lost 5 bases, V lost 5 bases, and 11 bases had no gene match. Germline V CDR1 and CDR2: SGHTA, FQGNSA. The CDR3 length is 16 residues. The CDR3 DNA sequence: TGTGCCAGCAGCCCTCGGAGACAGGGTGGGAATGAAAAACTGTTTTTT. It specifies CASSPRRQGGNEKLFF.

The J gene is TRBJ2-3, the V gene TRBV3-1 (or the pseudogene TRBV3-2), with 15 nucleotides matching TRBD2. The V and J ends lost 2 bases and 2 bases, in that order; junction bases with no gene match: 8. CDR1 is LGHDT, CDR2 YNNKEL, per germline (reference sequence). CDR3 size: 19 residues. The CDR3 spells CASSQFPGLAGGPTDTQYF. In nucleotides, the CDR3 is TGTGCCAGCAGCCAATTCCCGGGACTAGCGGGGGGCCCCACAGATACGCAGTATTTT.

CDR3 residues: CASSVAYRGGGEDTQYF. Written as DNA, the CDR3 is TGTGCCAGCAGCGTAGCCTACCGGGGGGGCGGTGAAGATACGCAGTATTTT. The V call is TRBV9, the J call TRBJ2-3, with 8 bases identical to TRBD2. Germline CDR1 is SGDLS and CDR2 is YYNGEE. V was clipped by 0 bases and J by 5 bases; unmatched bases: 11. The CDR3 totals 17 residues. Using reference TRBV9 and TRBJ2-3 for the parts outside the CDR3, the full variable domain is DSGVTQTPKHLITATGQRVTLRCSPRSGDLSVYWYQQSLDQGLQFLIQYYNGEERAKGNILERFSAQQFPDLHSELNLSSLELGDSALYFCASSVAYRGGGEDTQYFGPGTRLTVL.

The chain links TRBV7-3 to TRBJ1-2; D is perhaps TRBD1 (5 bases). The germline CDR1 and CDR2 sequences are SGHTA and FQGTGA. The V gene lost 5 bases and the J gene lost 4 bases, with 14 bases spanning the gap. The CDR3 contains 14 residues. The CDR3 sequence is CASSPRGGPYGYTF. The CDR3 DNA follows: TGTGCCAGCAGCCCGAGGGGAGGCCCCTATGGCTACACCTTC.

The chain uses TRBV9 and TRBJ1-1; TRBD1 is a possible D gene (5 bases). V dropped 4 bases and J dropped 3 bases, with 10 bases sitting between them. In germline, CDR1 is SGDLS, CDR2 YYNGEE. The CDR3 consists of 13 residues. The CDR3 here is CASSSWGDTEAFF. CDR3 sequence (DNA): TGTGCCAGCAGCTCATGGGGGGACACTGAAGCTTTCTTT.

This chain joins TRBV24-1 and TRBJ1-4; D is undetermined. Trimming took 3 bases from V and 6 from J, leaving 13 bases between them. CDR1 and CDR2 (germline): KGHDR, SFDVKD. The CDR3 covers 15 residues. The DNA of the CDR3 is TGTGCCACCAGTGATGCGGGCTCAGGAGATGAAAAACTGTTTTTT. It specifies CATSDAGSGDEKLFF.